This section outlines one T cell receptor (beta chain) sequence together with its context. This entry belongs to a study of blood T cells in healthy people across ages. V was pared by 4 bases and J by 1 base, with 20 bases between. Germline-derived CDR1 and CDR2 are LGHDT and YNNKEL (reference sequence). The CDR3 runs 19 residues. Primers used in a second PCR of roughly 6 to 11 cycles were a sample-barcoded 5' primer and a J-beta primer mix. TCRdb fed the 5' RACE reads into MiXCR, producing one record per CDR3 protein. The sample shows fewer than 650,000 distinct CDR3 sequences, about 26% of them seen only once. The same specimen was also included in a second study, on T cells of mothers and their children. As reported in that work: Related and unrelated pairs show similar shaping of TCR recombination output by thymic selection.

The sequencing input was blood. This TCR came from a boy between 2 and 10 years old in good health. This chain links TRBV3-1 with TRBJ2-6; possible D gene TRBD1, 5 bases. CDR3 loop: CASSPPRDSPYSGANVLTF. The CDR3 DNA follows: TGTGCCAGCAGCCCACCGAGAGACAGCCCATATTCTGGGGCCAACGTCCTGACTTTC.